This is a list of T cell receptor beta chains from one sample in a study of CD8+CD57+ T cells in acquired aplastic anemia. Each CDR3 protein is one row after TCRdb ran MiXCR on the reads. Among about 130,000 distinct CDR3 sequences listed, about 40% were seen once. The sequencing sample was made of sorted CD4+, CD8+, or CD8+CD57+ T cells (not recorded which) from PBMCs. Source of these receptors: a human donor in good health, serving as a control. Both conserved end residues are part of each CDR3. A D gene is named only where the DNA matches it firmly. Expanded clones get a size class; other rows say once, few or many, or leave the size out.

v_gene	d_gene	j_gene	abundance	CDR3aa	CDR3nt
TRBV7-9	NA	TRBJ2-5	many	CASSKGGYLAERRRETQYF	TGTGCCAGCAGCAAGGGGGGATACCTAGCGGAGAGGAGGCGGGAGACCCAGTACTTC
TRBV14	TRBD1	TRBJ2-5	few	CASSRLGQGEETQYF	TGTGCCAGCAGCCGCTTAGGACAGGGAGAAGAGACCCAGTACTTC
TRBV4-1	NA	TRBJ1-3	NA	CASSHRLCSGNTIYF	TGCGCCAGCAGCCACAGGCTGTGCTCTGGAAACACCATATATTTT
TRBV19	TRBD1	TRBJ2-2	many	CASSGGWDSVGELFF	TGTGCCAGTAGTGGCGGTTGGGACAGCGTCGGGGAGCTGTTTTTT
TRBV10-3	TRBD1	TRBJ1-2	few	CAISERGTGEGYTF	TGTGCCATCAGTGAGAGGGGGACAGGAGAGGGCTACACCTTC
TRBV10-1	TRBD2	TRBJ2-3	NA	CAGSGTTTDTQYF	TGCGCCGGATCCGGGACTACTACAGATACGCAGTATTTT
TRBV20-1	NA	TRBJ1-1	NA	CSARRETGLEAFF	TGCAGTGCTAGGCGGGAGACAGGTCTGGAAGCTTTCTTT
TRBV10-3	TRBD1	TRBJ1-2	NA	CAISDAGTGYGYTF	TGTGCCATCAGTGATGCCGGGACAGGGTATGGCTACACCTTC
TRBV10-3	NA	TRBJ1-2	few	CAISDDGQIFYGYTF	TGTGCCATCAGTGATGACGGTCAGATCTTCTATGGCTACACCTTC
TRBV29-1	NA	TRBJ2-3	many	CSVDRGTDTQYF	TGCAGCGTTGATCGGGGGACAGATACGCAGTATTTT
TRBV6-2/TRBV6-3	NA	TRBJ2-2	NA	CASSDEYGSSGELFF	TGTGCCAGCAGTGATGAGTACGGATCCTCCGGGGAGCTGTTTTTT
TRBV4-1	NA	TRBJ2-3	many	CASSLSGASPDTQYF	TGCGCCAGCAGCCTTTCTGGGGCCTCCCCCGATACGCAGTATTTT
TRBV30	NA	TRBJ1-1	few	CAWSVLVNTEAFF	TGTGCCTGGAGTGTACTTGTGAACACTGAAGCTTTCTTT
TRBV30	NA	TRBJ1-2	many	CACQQTGMRYGYTF	TGTGCCTGCCAACAAACAGGGATGAGGTATGGCTACACCTTC
TRBV20-1	TRBD1	TRBJ1-2	many	CSARPPGQVYGYTF	TGCAGTGCGCGACCCCCCGGACAGGTCTATGGCTACACCTTC
TRBV2	NA	TRBJ2-1	many	CASSERTGYNEQFF	TGTGCCAGCAGTGAAAGGACCGGATACAATGAGCAGTTCTTC
TRBV20-1	NA	TRBJ1-4	many	CSARVGTNEKLFF	TGCAGTGCTAGAGTTGGTACTAATGAAAAACTGTTTTTT
TRBV10-3	TRBD2	TRBJ2-3	many	CAISESARSGGGTDTQYF	TGTGCCATCAGTGAGTCGGCGCGGTCCGGGGGGGGCACAGATACGCAGTATTTT
TRBV20-1	TRBD2	TRBJ2-1	many	CSAKSGGSYNEQFF	TGCAGTGCTAAAAGCGGGGGCTCCTACAATGAGCAGTTCTTC
TRBV24-1	NA	TRBJ1-5	NA	CATSDLLTDVSNQPQHF	TGTGCCACCAGTGATTTACTCACGGACGTGAGCAATCAGCCCCAGCATTTT
TRBV20-1	NA	TRBJ1-2	many	CSARDSGGANYGYTF	TGCAGTGCTAGAGATTCGGGAGGAGCTAACTATGGCTACACCTTC
TRBV7-2	TRBD1	TRBJ2-7	NA	CASSSGTGTYEQYF	TGTGCCAGCAGCAGCGGGACAGGGACGTACGAGCAGTACTTC
TRBV5-1	TRBD2	TRBJ2-5	many	CASSLGWSAGGMETQYF	TGCGCCAGCAGCTTGGGATGGTCGGCGGGAGGGATGGAGACCCAGTACTTC
TRBV3-1	NA	TRBJ1-5	NA	CASSQGRKQGTPLQPQHF	TGTGCCAGCAGCCAAGGCCGGAAACAGGGCACCCCCCTTCAGCCCCAGCATTTT
TRBV24-1	TRBD2	TRBJ2-7	NA	CATSVTSGRASHEQYF	TGTGCCACCAGTGTGACTAGCGGGAGGGCCTCCCACGAGCAGTACTTC
TRBV20-1	TRBD2	TRBJ2-1	many	CSAGYSGSYNEQFF	TGCAGTGCGGGATATAGCGGGAGTTACAATGAGCAGTTCTTC
TRBV4-1	NA	TRBJ2-5	many	CASSQEVLGGTQYF	TGCGCCAGCAGCCAAGAGGTGCTCGGGGGGACCCAGTACTTC
TRBV7-3	NA	TRBJ2-3	NA	CASSAAPTDTQYF	TGTGCTAGCTCCGCGGCCCCCACAGATACGCAGTATTTT
TRBV10-3	NA	TRBJ1-1	many	CAISEDGLNTEAFF	TGTGCCATCAGTGAGGACGGATTGAACACTGAAGCTTTCTTT
TRBV5-4	NA	TRBJ1-3	many	CASSDYRPGNTIYF	TGTGCCAGCAGCGACTATAGGCCTGGAAACACCATATATTTT
TRBV19	NA	TRBJ1-5	many	CASSIYSPLGQPQHF	TGTGCCAGTAGTATTTATTCCCCCTTGGGTCAGCCCCAGCATTTT
TRBV6-1	NA	TRBJ1-4	many	CASSEFATNEKLFF	TGTGCCAGCAGTGAATTCGCAACTAATGAAAAACTGTTTTTT
TRBV20-1	TRBD2	TRBJ2-1	NA	CSASPPRGSGGYNEQFF	TGCAGTGCTAGCCCACCCAGGGGTAGCGGGGGGTACAATGAGCAGTTCTTC
TRBV20-1	NA	TRBJ2-3	many	CSARVPGLTDTQYF	TGCAGTGCTAGAGTCCCGGGCCTCACAGATACGCAGTATTTT
TRBV11-3	NA	TRBJ1-5	NA	CASSSGKRLEPQHF	TGTGCCAGCAGCTCCGGTAAACGATTAGAGCCCCAGCATTTT
TRBV2	NA	TRBJ2-1	NA	CASRTDGGTYNEQFF	TGTGCCAGCAGGACGGACGGCGGGACTTACAATGAGCAGTTCTTC
TRBV29-1	TRBD2	TRBJ2-7	NA	CSVEGTSGGYEQYF	TGCAGCGTGGAAGGGACTAGCGGCGGCTACGAGCAGTACTTC